The 14 T cell receptor beta chains listed next were all sequenced from one sample in a study of response to subunit inactivated influenza vaccine. MiXCR was run by TCRdb on the RT-PCR reads, yielding one entry per CDR3 protein. The table lists a few hundred thousand distinct CDR3 sequences, around 11% of them singletons. Another study also made use of these data, one on T cells expressing NK-cell markers. As that study records: Synthesis of TCR beta cDNA relied on 5'RACE template switching carrying UMIs.

The sample in question was PBMCs from blood, obtained on the day of vaccination. The receptors here all came from a man aged 45-65 years who received an inactivated influenza vaccine.

The chain links TRBV6-2 or TRBV6-3 to TRBJ2-7; D is unresolved. Trimming took off 7 bases at V and 5 bases at J, with 9 bases between the two ends. Germline V gives CDR1 MNHEY, CDR2 SVGEGT. This CDR3 is built from 11 residues. The CDR3, as DNA: TGTGCCAGCAAACTCGTAAACGAGCAGTACTTC. This sequence encodes CASKLVNEQYF.

This clonotype was counted between two and nine times. This chain connects TRBV3-1 to TRBJ2-1, with TRBD2 matching 7 bases. Germline CDR1 is LGHDT and CDR2 is YNNKEL (reference sequence). With 3 bases clipped from V and 4 bases from J, the junction kept 6 bases outside the gene matches. The CDR3 totals 15 residues. For the CDR3, the DNA is TGTGCCAGCAGCCAGAGGCTAGCGGTATACAATGAGCAGTTCTTC. It translates to CASSQRLAVYNEQFF.

V usage is TRBV28 and J usage is TRBJ2-1, with D unclear. The CDR3 has 17 residues. V was clipped by 1 base and J by 0 bases, with 13 bases between them. Germline CDR1 reads MDHEN; CDR2 reads SYDVKM. The CDR3 coding sequence is TGTGCCAGCAGTTTATCTCGGCGGTCCATCTCCTACAATGAGCAGTTCTTC. Its translation: CASSLSRRSISYNEQFF.

The chain links TRBV12-3 or TRBV12-4 to TRBJ2-1; 7 bases map to TRBD1. V gave up 6 bases and J gave up 9 bases; unmatched junction bases: 5. The CDR3 runs 12 residues. The CDR3 protein is CASRQGYGEQFF. The CDR3 coding sequence is TGTGCCAGCAGACAGGGGTACGGTGAGCAGTTCTTC.

This clonotype was detected a few times. The J gene is TRBJ2-1, the V gene TRBV10-3; possibly TRBD2 for D (6 bases). Trimming removed 8 bases from V and 5 bases from J, with 16 bases in between. The germline gives CDR1 ENHRY, CDR2 SYGVKD. This CDR3 region has 14 residues. The CDR3 protein is CAIHSGTPNNEQFF. Written as DNA, the CDR3 is TGTGCCATCCACTCCGGGACTCCTAACAATGAGCAGTTCTTC.

In this sample, this clonotype turned up a few times. The chain couples TRBV7-9 to TRBJ2-7, with 7 bases matching TRBD2. CDR3 size: 17 residues. V dropped 5 bases and J dropped 2; count of bases not matched to a gene: 15. The germline CDR1 and CDR2 sequences are SEHNR and FQNEAQ (reference sequence). For the CDR3, the DNA is TGTGCCAGCAGCCCGAGGTGGGGCGGGAGAAACCCCTACGAGCAGTACTTC. Its protein product is CASSPRWGGRNPYEQYF.

This clonotype was seen a handful of times. The chain couples TRBV27 to TRBJ2-7; D is perhaps TRBD2 (5 bases). Germline-derived CDR1 and CDR2 are MNHEY and SMNVEV (reference sequence). The CDR3 runs to 15 residues. The V end was cut by 3 bases, the J end by 2 bases, with 14 bases between. The CDR3 reads CASSFLFGETYEQYF. In DNA form, the CDR3 reads TGTGCCAGCAGTTTCCTATTTGGGGAGACCTACGAGCAGTACTTC.

The chain joins TRBV6-1 to TRBJ2-7; 11 bases are shared with TRBD2. Germline V gene lookup returns CDR1 MNHNS and CDR2 SASEGT. V lost 0 bases and J lost 3; bases outside the gene matches: 7. This CDR3 has 17 amino acids. In DNA form, the CDR3 reads TGTGCCAGCAGTGAAGCGCCTAGCGGGGGGCTGAACTACGAGCAGTACTTC. This sequence encodes CASSEAPSGGLNYEQYF.

This clonotype has a handful of counts. The chain recombines TRBV6-2 or TRBV6-3 with TRBJ2-3; 10 bases are a match to TRBD2. V was clipped by 2 bases and J by 4 bases; unmatched bases: 3. CDR1 MNHEY and CDR2 SVGEGT come from the germline V gene. CDR3 size: 15 residues. CDR3 bases: TGTGCCAGCAGTTACACAGCGGGAGGGCCAGATACGCAGTATTTT. Translating gives CASSYTAGGPDTQYF.

The chain links TRBV7-6 to TRBJ2-7; TRBD2 aligns across 8 bases. V shed 3 bases and J 3 bases; nucleotides not matched to a gene: 4. Germline V gene lookup returns CDR1 SGHVS and CDR2 FNYEAQ. The CDR3 totals 14 residues. The CDR3 here is CASSFGSGDYEQYF. The CDR3 nucleotides are TGTGCCAGCAGCTTTGGTAGCGGGGACTACGAGCAGTACTTC.

The chain joins TRBV5-1 to TRBJ2-2, with unresolved D. The CDR3 is made up of 12 amino acids. The germline CDR1 and CDR2 sequences are SGHRS and YFSETQ. Trimming shortened V by 7 bases and J by 5 bases, and 9 bases separated the two germline ends. The CDR3 coding sequence is TGCGCCAGCTACTCGCGGACCGGGGAGCTGTTTTTT. Translation: CASYSRTGELFF.

The rearrangement links TRBV10-3 to TRBJ2-1; TRBD2 matches at 8 bases. In germline, CDR1 is ENHRY, CDR2 SYGVKD. The CDR3 totals 16 residues. J lost 4 bases, V lost 2 bases, and 7 bases had no gene match. CDR3: CAISEGAGVGYNEQFF. DNA for the CDR3: TGTGCCATCAGTGAGGGAGCGGGAGTTGGGTACAATGAGCAGTTCTTC.

The chain combines TRBV12-3 or TRBV12-4 with TRBJ2-7; possibly TRBD2 for D (5 bases). The CDR3 is 11 amino acids. V was shortened by 7 bases and J by 4 bases, with 8 bases between the two germline ends. CDR3 nucleotide sequence: TGTGCCAGCACCGAGGGATACGAGCAGTACTTC. It is translated as CASTEGYEQYF.

This clonotype was counted only a few times. The rearrangement uses TRBV7-9 and TRBJ2-2; D is perhaps TRBD2 (6 bases). In germline, CDR1 is SEHNR, CDR2 FQNEAQ (reference sequence). V gave up 2 bases and J gave up 5 bases, with 9 bases separating them. The CDR3 runs to 14 residues. CDR3 amino acids: CASSLREVTGELFF. The DNA of the CDR3 is TGTGCCAGCAGCTTAAGGGAGGTAACCGGGGAGCTGTTTTTT.